The T cell receptor (beta chain) under discussion was sequenced for a study of cytomegalovirus exposure and HLA in healthy donors. Details on this clone: The antigen is not known.

Germline V gene lookup returns CDR1 SGHTA and CDR2 FQGNSA. This CDR3 has 13 amino acids. V was clipped by 5 bases and J by 2 bases, with 9 bases between them. General study points: A few CMV-associated chains proved CMV antigen-specific in vitro.

Produced via immunoSEQ multiplex PCR; TCRdb's table is partial and in-frame only. The table lists a few hundred thousand clones, 70% to 90% of them singletons. The sequenced material came from PBMCs. The receptor's source is a woman aged 18-29 years in good health and CMV-seronegative. The genes are TRBV7-2 and TRBJ2-5; a possible D gene is TRBD1 (6 bases). DNA for the CDR3: TGTGCCAGCAGCAGGCAGGGGCAAGAGACCCAGTACTTC. It encodes CASSRQGQETQYF.